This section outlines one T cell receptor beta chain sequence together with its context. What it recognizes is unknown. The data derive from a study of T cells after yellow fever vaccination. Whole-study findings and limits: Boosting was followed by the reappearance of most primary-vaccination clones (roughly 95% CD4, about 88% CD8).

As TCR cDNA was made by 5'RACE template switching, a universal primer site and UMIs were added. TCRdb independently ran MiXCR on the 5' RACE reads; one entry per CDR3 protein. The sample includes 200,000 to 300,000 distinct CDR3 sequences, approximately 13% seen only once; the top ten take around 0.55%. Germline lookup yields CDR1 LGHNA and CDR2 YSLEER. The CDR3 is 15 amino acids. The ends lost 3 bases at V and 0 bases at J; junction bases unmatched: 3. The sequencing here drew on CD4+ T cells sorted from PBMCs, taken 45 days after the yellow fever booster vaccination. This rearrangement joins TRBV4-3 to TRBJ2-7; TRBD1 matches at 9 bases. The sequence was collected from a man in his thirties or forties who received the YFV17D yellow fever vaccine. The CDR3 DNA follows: TGCGCCAGCAGCCACGCGGGACAGGGCTCCTACGAGCAGTACTTC. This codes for CASSHAGQGSYEQYF.